This T cell receptor (beta chain) was documented in a study of shared clonotypes between healthy human individuals. Study context: Samples came from a couple of female and a few male donors aged 18 to 49. Study findings and constraints: Few donors limited the genetic and exposure-history diversity represented.

This clone was recorded a few times. The antigen is not known. Ten immunoSEQ deep assay plates were used to sequence the DNA of unsorted PBMCs. The table came from immunoSEQ multiplex PCR; TCRdb's copy has only in-frame clones and leaves some out. The table lists some 480,000 clones, around 80% of them singletons, with 12% in the top ten. Sequenced sample: PBMCs. The origin of this receptor is a middle-aged woman in good health. Some clones in this sample may be carry-over from other donors' samples.

CDR3 sequence reads: CASSPRMRMNTEAFF. CDR3 nucleotide sequence: TGTGCCAGCTCACCACGGATGAGGATGAACACTGAAGCTTTCTTT. The chain is built from TRBV18 and TRBJ1-1; D not certain. The CDR3 runs to 15 residues. CDR1 is KGHSH, CDR2 LQKENI, per germline. V was clipped by 1 base and J by 0 bases, with 9 bases between them.